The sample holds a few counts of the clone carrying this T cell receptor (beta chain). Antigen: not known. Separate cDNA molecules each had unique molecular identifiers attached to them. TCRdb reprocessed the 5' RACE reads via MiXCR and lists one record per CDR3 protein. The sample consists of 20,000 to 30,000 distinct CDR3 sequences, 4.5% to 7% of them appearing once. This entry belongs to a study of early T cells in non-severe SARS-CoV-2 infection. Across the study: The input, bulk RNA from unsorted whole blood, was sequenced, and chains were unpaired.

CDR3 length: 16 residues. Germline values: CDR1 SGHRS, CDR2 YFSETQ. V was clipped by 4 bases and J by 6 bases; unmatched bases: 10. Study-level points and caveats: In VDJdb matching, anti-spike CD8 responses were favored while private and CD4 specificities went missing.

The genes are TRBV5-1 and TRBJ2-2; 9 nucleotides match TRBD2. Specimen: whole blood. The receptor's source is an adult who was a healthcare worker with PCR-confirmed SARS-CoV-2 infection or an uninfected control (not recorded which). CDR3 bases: TGCGCCAGCAGCCCCGCCAGCGGGGGGCCGGCCGGGGAGCTGTTTTTT. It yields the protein CASSPASGGPAGELFF.